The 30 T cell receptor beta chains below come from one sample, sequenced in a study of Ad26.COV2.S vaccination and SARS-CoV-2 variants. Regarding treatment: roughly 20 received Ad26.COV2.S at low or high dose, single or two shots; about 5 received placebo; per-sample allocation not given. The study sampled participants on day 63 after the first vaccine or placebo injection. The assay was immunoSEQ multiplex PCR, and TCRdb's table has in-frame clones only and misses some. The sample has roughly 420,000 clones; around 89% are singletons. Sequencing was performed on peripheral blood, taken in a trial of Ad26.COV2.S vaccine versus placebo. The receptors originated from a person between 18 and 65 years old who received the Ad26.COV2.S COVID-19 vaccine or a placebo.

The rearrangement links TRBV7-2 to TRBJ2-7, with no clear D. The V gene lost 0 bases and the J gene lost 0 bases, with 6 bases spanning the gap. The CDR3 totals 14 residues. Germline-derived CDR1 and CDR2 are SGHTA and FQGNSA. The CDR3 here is CASSLATSSYEQYF. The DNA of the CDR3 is TGTGCCAGCAGCTTAGCGACGAGCTCCTACGAGCAGTACTTC.

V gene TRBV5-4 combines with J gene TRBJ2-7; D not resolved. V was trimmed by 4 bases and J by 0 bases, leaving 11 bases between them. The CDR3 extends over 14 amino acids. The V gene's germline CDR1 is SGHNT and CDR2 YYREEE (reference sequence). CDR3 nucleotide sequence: TGTGCCAGCAGCGCGGACGTAGGCTCCTACGAGCAGTACTTC. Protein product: CASSADVGSYEQYF.

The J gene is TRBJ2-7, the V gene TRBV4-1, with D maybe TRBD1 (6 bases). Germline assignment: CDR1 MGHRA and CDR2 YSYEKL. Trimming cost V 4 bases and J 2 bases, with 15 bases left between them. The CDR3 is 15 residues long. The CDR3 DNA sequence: TGCGCCAGCAGCCCCCTGACAGGCATAACCTACGAGCAGTACTTC. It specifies CASSPLTGITYEQYF.

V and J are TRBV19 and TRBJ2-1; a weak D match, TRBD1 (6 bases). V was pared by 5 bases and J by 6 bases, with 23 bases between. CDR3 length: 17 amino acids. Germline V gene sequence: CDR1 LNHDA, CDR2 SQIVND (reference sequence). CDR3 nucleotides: TGTGCCAGTAGTCCGCGGCTTCCGGGACACAGATTCAATGAGCAGTTCTTC. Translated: CASSPRLPGHRFNEQFF.

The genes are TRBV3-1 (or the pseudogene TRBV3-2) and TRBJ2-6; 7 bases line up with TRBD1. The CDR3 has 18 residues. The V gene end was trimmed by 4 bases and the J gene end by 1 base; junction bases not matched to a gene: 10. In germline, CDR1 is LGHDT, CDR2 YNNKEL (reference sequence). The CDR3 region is CASSPEAGGISGANVLTF. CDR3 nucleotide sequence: TGTGCCAGCAGCCCGGAGGCAGGGGGAATTTCTGGGGCCAACGTCCTGACTTTC.

This chain's CDR3 is CASRQHEGNSPLHF. As DNA, the CDR3 is TGTGCCAGCAGGCAGCATGAAGGAAATTCACCCCTCCACTTT. V gene TRBV3-1 (or the pseudogene TRBV3-2) combines with J gene TRBJ1-6; D not certain. The CDR3 extends over 14 amino acids. Trimming took off 6 bases at V and 7 bases at J, with 13 bases between the two ends. The germline V gene encodes CDR1 LGHDT and CDR2 YNNKEL (reference sequence).

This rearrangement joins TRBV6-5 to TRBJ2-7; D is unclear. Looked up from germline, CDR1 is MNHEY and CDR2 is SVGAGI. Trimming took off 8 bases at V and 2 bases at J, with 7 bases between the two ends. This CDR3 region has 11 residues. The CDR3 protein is CASGPPYEQYF. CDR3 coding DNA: TGTGCCAGCGGACCCCCCTACGAGCAGTACTTC.

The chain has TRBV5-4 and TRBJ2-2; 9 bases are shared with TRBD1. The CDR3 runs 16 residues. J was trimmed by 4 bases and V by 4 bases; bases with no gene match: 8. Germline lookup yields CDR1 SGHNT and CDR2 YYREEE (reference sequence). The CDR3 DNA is TGTGCCAGCAGCGAACACAGGGGGCCAAGCACCGGGGAGCTGTTTTTT. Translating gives CASSEHRGPSTGELFF.

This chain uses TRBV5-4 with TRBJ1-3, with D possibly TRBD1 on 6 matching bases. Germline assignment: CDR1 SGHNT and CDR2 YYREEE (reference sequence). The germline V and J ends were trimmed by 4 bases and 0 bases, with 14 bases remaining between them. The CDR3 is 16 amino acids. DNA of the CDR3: TGTGCCAGCAGCCCGGAGACAGGCAACTCTGGAAACACCATATATTTT. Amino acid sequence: CASSPETGNSGNTIYF.

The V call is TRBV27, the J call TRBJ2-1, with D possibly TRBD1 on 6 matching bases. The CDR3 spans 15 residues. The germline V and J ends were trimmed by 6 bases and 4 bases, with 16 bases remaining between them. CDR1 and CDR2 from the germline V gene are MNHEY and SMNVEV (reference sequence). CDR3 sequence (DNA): TGTGCCAGCAGGGCACAGGGTGGTTTTTACAATGAGCAGTTCTTC. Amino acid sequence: CASRAQGGFYNEQFF.

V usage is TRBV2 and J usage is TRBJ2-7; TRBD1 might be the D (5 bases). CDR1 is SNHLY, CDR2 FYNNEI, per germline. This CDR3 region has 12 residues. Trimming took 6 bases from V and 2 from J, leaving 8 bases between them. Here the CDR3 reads CASRGAAYEQYF. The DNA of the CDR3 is TGTGCCAGCAGAGGGGCCGCCTACGAGCAGTACTTC.

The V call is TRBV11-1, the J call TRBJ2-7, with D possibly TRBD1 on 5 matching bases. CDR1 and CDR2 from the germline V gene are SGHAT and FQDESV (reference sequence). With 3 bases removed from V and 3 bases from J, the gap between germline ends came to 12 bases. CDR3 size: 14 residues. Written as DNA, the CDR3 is TGTGCCAGCAGCTTGTCCAGGGTAAGCTACGAGCAGTACTTC. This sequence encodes CASSLSRVSYEQYF.

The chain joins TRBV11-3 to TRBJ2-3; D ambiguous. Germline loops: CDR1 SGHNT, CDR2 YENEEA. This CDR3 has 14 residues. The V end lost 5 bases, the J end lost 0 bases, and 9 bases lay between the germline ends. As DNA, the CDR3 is TGTGCCAGCAGCCCCCAGGCTAGCACAGATACGCAGTATTTT. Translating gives CASSPQASTDTQYF.

CDR3 coding DNA: TGTGCCAGCACCCAAAGGAACAGGGCAAATACGCAGTATTTT. Its translation: CASTQRNRANTQYF. This chain connects TRBV2 to TRBJ2-3; D might be TRBD1 (6 bases). The CDR3 runs to 14 residues. The germline V gene has CDR1 SNHLY and CDR2 FYNNEI. Trimming stripped 7 bases from V and 7 bases from J, with 18 bases between. Full variable domain (outside the CDR3, taken from reference TRBV2 and TRBJ2-3): EPEVTQTPSHQVTQMGQEVILRCVPISNHLYFYWYRQILGQKVEFLVSFYNNEISEKSEIFDDQFSVERPDGSNFTLKIRSTKLEDSAMYFCASTQRNRANTQYFGPGTRLTVL.

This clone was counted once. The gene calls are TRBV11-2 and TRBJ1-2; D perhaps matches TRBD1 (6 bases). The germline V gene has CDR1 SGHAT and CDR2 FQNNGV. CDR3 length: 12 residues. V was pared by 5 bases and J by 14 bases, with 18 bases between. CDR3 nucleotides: TGTGCCAGCAGCCGAGTAGGGGGAGGGCGTACCTTC. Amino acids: CASSRVGGGRTF.

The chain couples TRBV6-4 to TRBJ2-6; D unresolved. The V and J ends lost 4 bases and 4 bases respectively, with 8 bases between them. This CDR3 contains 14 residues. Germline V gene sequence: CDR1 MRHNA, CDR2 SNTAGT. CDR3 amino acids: CASSGMVGANVLTF. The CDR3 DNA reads TGTGCCAGCAGTGGTATGGTCGGGGCCAACGTCCTGACTTTC.

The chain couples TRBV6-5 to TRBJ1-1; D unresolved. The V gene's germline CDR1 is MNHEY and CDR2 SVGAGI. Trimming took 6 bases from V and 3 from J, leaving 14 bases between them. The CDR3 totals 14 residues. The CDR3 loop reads CASSSGRTDTEAFF. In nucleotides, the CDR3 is TGTGCCAGCAGCTCTGGGAGGACGGACACTGAAGCTTTCTTT.

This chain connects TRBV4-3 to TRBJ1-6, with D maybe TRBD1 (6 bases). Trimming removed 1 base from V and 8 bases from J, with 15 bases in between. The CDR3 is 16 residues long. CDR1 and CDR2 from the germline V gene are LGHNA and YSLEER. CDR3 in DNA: TGCGCCAGCAGCCAAGGCAGGGGTTTAAAGGATTCACCCCTCCACTTT. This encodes CASSQGRGLKDSPLHF.

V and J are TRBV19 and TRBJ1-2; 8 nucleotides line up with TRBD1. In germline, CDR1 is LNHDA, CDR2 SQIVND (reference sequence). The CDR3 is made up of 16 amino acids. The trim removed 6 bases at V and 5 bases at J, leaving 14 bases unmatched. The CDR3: CASRPGTGALGYGYTF. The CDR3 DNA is TGTGCCAGTAGGCCCGGGACAGGAGCCCTCGGGTATGGCTACACCTTC. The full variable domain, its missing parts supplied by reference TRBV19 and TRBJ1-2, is DGGITQSPKYLFRKEGQNVTLSCEQNLNHDAMYWYRQDPGQGLRLIYYSQIVNDFQKGDIAEGYSVSREKKESFPLTVTSAQKNPTAFYLCASRPGTGALGYGYTFGSGTRLTVV.

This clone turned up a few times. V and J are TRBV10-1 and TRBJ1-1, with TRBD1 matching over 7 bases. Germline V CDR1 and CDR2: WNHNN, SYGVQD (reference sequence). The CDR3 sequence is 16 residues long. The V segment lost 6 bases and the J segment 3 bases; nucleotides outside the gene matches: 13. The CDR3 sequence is CASRRDSLGEDTEAFF. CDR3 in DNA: TGCGCCAGCAGGAGGGACAGCCTAGGGGAGGACACTGAAGCTTTCTTT.

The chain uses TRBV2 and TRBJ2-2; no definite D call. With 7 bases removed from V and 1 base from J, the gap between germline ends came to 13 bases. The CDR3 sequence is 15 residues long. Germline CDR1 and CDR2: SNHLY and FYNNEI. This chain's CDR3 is CASTGSPMNTGELFF. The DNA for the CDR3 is TGTGCCAGCACAGGTTCCCCTATGAACACCGGGGAGCTGTTTTTT.

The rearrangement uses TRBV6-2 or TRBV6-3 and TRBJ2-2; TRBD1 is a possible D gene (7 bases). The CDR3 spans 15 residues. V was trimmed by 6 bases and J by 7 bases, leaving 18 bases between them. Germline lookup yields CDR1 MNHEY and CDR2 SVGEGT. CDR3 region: CASSRGWRGHGELFF. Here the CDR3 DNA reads TGTGCCAGCAGCCGTGGGTGGAGGGGGCACGGGGAGCTGTTTTTT.

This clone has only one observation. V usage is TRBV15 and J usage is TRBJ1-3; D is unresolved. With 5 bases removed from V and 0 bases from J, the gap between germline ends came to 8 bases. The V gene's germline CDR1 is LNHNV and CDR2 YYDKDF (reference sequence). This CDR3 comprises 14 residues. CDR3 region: CATSPGLSGNTIYF. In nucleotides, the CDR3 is TGTGCCACCAGCCCGGGCCTCTCTGGAAACACCATATATTTT.

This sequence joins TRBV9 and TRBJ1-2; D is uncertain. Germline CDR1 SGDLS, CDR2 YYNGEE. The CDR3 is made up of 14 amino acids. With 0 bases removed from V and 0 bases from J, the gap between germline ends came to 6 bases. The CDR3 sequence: CASSVAGANYGYTF. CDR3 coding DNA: TGTGCCAGCAGCGTAGCTGGGGCTAACTATGGCTACACCTTC.

Here the CDR3 reads CASSPFPGPTIIDTQYF. Written as DNA, the CDR3 is TGTGCCAGCAGCCCTTTCCCGGGACCCACAATCATAGATACGCAGTATTTT. The chain has TRBV11-2 and TRBJ2-3; either TRBD1 or TRBD2 may supply D (5 bases each). Germline assignment: CDR1 SGHAT and CDR2 FQNNGV. V gave up 5 bases and J gave up 5 bases, with 23 bases separating them. This CDR3 region has 17 residues.

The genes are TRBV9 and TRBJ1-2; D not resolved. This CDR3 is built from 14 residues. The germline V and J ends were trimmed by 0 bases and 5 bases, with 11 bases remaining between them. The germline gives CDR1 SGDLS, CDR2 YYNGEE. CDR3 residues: CASSVDLKGYGYTF. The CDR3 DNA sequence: TGTGCCAGCAGCGTAGATTTAAAAGGGTATGGCTACACCTTC.

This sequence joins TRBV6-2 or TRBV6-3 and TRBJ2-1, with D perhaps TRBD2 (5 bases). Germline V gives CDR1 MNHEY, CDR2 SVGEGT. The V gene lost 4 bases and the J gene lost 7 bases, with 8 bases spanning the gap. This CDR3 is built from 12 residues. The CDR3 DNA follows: TGTGCCAGCAGTTCGGGATGGAATGAGCAGTTCTTC. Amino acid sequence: CASSSGWNEQFF.

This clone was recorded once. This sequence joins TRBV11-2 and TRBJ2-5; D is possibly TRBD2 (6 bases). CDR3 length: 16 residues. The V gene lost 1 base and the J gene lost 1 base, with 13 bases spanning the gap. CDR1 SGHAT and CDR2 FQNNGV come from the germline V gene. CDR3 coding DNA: TGTGCCAGCAGCTTAGTGGGGAGGTTGACCCAAGAGACCCAGTACTTC. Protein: CASSLVGRLTQETQYF.

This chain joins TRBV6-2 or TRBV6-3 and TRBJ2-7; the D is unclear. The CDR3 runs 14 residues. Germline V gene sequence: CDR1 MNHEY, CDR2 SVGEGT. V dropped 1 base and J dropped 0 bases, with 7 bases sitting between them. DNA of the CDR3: TGTGCCAGCAGTTACTTGTTGGGCTCCTACGAGCAGTACTTC. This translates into CASSYLLGSYEQYF.

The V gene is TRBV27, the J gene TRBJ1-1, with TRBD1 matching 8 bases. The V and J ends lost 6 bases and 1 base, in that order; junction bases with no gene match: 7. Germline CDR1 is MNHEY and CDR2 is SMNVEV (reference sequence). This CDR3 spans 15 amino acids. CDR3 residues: CASSPGGRGNTEAFF. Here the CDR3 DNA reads TGTGCCAGCAGCCCAGGGGGCCGGGGGAACACTGAAGCTTTCTTT.